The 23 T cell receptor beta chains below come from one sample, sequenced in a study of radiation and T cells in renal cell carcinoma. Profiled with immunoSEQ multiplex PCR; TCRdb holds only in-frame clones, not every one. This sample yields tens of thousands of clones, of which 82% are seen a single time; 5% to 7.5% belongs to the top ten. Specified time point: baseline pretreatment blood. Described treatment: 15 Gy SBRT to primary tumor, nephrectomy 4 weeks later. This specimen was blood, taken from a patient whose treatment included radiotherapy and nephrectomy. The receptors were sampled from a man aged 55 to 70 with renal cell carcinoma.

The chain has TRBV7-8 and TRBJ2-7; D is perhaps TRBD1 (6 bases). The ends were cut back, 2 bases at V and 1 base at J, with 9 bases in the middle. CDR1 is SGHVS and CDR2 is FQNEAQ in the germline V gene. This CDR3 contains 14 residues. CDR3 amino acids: CASSLSDRSYEQYF. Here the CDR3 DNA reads TGTGCCAGCAGCTTATCGGACAGATCCTACGAGCAGTACTTC.

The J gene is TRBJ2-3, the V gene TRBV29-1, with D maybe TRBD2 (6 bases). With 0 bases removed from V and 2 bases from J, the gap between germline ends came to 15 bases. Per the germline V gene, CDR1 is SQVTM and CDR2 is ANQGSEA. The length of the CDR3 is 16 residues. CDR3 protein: CSVEDLAGISTDTQYF. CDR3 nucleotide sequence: TGCAGCGTTGAAGATCTTGCGGGGATTTCCACAGATACGCAGTATTTT.

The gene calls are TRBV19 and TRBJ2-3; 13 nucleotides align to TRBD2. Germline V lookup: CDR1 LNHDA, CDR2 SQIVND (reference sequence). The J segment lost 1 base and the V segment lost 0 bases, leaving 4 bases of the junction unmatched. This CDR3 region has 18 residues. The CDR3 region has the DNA TGTGCCAGTAGTATAGACCTCGGGACTAGCGGGGGCACAGATACGCAGTATTTT. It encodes CASSIDLGTSGGTDTQYF.

CDR3 residues: CASSLAILYNEQFF. CDR3 in DNA: TGTGCCAGCAGCTTAGCGATACTCTACAATGAGCAGTTCTTC. V gene TRBV7-8 combines with J gene TRBJ2-1; D uncertain. V was clipped by 0 bases and J by 3 bases, with 6 bases between them. Germline CDR1 reads SGHVS; CDR2 reads FQNEAQ. The CDR3 extends over 14 amino acids.

The CDR3 region is CAWTKGARGTEAFF. The CDR3, as DNA: TGTGCCTGGACCAAAGGGGCAAGGGGAACTGAAGCTTTCTTT. This chain joins TRBV30 and TRBJ1-1, with D perhaps TRBD1 (5 bases). This CDR3 has 14 residues. The germline V gene has CDR1 GTSNPN and CDR2 SVGIG (reference sequence). Between the trimmed V and J ends, which lost 4 bases and 5 bases, there was a span of 17 bases.

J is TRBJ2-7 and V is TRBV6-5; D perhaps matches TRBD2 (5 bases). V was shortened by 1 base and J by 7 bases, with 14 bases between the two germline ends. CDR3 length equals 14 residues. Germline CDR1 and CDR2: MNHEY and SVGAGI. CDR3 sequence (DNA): TGTGCCAGCAGTTACTACGGGAATCGAGGGGAGCAGTACTTC. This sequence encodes CASSYYGNRGEQYF.

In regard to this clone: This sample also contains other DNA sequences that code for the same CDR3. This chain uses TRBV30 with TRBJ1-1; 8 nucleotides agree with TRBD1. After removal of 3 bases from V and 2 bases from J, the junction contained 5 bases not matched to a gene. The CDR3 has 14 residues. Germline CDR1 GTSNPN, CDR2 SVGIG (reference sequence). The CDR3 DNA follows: TGTGCCTGGAGGGGGGACAGGAGAAACACTGAAGCTTTCTTT. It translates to CAWRGDRRNTEAFF.

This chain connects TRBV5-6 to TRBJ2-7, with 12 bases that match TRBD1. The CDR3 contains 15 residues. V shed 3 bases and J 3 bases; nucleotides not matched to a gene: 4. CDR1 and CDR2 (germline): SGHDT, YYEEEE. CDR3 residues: CASSWGQGAFYEQYF. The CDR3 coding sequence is TGTGCCAGCAGCTGGGGACAGGGGGCTTTCTACGAGCAGTACTTC.

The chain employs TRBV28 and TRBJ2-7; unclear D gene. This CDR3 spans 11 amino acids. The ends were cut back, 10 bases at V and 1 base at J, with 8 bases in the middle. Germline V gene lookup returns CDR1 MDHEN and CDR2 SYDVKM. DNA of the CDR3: TGTGCCACAGCCCTATCCTACGAGCAGTACTTC. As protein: CATALSYEQYF.

CDR3 sequence reads: CASSQRDRRTQYF. In nucleotides, the CDR3 is TGTGCCAGCAGCCAAAGGGATCGGCGTACGCAGTATTTT. J is TRBJ2-3 and V is TRBV14, with D unclear. The ends were cut back, 2 bases at V and 8 bases at J, with 11 bases in the middle. The CDR3 totals 13 residues. CDR1 and CDR2 (germline): SGHDN, FVKESK.

The CDR3 loop reads CASSIPGTEQYF. CDR3 bases: TGTGCCAGTAGTATTCCCGGGACAGAGCAGTACTTC. V is TRBV19 and J is TRBJ2-7; D is possibly TRBD1 (6 bases). The CDR3 length is 12 residues. The ends were cut back, 3 bases at V and 7 bases at J, with 10 bases in the middle. CDR1 is LNHDA, CDR2 SQIVND, per germline (reference sequence).

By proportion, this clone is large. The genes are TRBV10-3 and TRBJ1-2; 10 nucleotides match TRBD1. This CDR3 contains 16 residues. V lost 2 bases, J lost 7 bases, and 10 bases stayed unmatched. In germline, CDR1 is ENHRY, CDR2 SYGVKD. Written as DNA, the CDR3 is TGTGCCATCAGTGAGCCTCGGACAGGGGGGTTGACTGGCTACACCTTC. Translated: CAISEPRTGGLTGYTF.

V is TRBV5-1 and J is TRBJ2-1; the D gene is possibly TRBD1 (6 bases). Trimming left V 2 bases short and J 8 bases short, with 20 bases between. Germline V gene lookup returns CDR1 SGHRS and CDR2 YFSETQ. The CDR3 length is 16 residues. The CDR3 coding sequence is TGCGCCAGCAGCTTCATACAGGGAAAGAATTGGTATGAGCAGTTCTTC. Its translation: CASSFIQGKNWYEQFF.

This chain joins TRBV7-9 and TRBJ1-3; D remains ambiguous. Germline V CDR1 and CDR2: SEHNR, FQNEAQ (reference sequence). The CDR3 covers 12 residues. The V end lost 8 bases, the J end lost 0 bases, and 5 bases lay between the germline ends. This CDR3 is CASRRSGNTIYF. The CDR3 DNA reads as TGTGCCAGCCGACGCTCTGGAAACACCATATATTTT.

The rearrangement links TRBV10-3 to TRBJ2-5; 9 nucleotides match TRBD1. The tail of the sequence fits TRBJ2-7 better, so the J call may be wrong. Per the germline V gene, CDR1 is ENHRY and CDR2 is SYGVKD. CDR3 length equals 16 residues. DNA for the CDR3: TGTGCCATCAGTGAGCCCGCGGGACAGGGCGAGTACGAGCAGTACTTC. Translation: CAISEPAGQGEYEQYF.

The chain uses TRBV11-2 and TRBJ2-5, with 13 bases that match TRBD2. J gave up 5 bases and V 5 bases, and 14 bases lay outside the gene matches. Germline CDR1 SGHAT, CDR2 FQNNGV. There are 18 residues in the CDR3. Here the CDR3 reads CASSPGTSGILGRETQYF. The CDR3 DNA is TGTGCCAGCAGCCCAGGGACTAGCGGGATTCTCGGGAGGGAGACCCAGTACTTC.

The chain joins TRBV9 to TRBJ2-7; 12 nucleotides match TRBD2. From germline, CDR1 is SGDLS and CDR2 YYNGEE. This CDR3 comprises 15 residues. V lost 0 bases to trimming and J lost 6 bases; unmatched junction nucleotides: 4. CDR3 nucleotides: TGTGCCAGCAGCGTAGGACTAGCGGGAGCGACCGAGCAGTACTTC. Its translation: CASSVGLAGATEQYF.

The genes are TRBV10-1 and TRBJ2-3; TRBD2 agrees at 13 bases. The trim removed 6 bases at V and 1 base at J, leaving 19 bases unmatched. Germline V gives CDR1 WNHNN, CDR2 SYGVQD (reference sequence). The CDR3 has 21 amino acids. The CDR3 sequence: CASSPFLLTGTSGKRTDTQYF. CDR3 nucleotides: TGCGCCAGCAGCCCATTTCTTTTAACCGGGACTAGCGGGAAGCGCACAGATACGCAGTATTTT.

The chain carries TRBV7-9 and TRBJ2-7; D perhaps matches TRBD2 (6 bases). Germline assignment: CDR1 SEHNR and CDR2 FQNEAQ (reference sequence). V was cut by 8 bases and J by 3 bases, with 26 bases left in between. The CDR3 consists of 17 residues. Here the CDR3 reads CASAPRGGNGINYEQYF. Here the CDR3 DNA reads TGTGCCAGCGCTCCTCGTGGGGGGAACGGTATCAACTACGAGCAGTACTTC.

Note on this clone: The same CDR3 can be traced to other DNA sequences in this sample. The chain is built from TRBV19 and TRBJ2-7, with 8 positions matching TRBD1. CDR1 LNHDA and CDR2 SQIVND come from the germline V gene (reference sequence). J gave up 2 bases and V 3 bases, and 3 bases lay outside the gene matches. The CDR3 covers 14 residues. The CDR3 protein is CASSIGQGAYEQYF. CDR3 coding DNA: TGTGCCAGTAGTATTGGACAGGGTGCCTACGAGCAGTACTTC. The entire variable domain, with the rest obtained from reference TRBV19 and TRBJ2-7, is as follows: DGGITQSPKYLFRKEGQNVTLSCEQNLNHDAMYWYRQDPGQGLRLIYYSQIVNDFQKGDIAEGYSVSREKKESFPLTVTSAQKNPTAFYLCASSIGQGAYEQYFGPGTRLTVT.

CDR3 sequence (DNA): TGTGCCAGCAAAGAGAACAGGGCCTCCACCGGGGAGCTGTTTTTT. This encodes CASKENRASTGELFF. The chain links TRBV6-1 to TRBJ2-2, with D possibly being TRBD1 (6 bases). Germline CDR1 MNHNS, CDR2 SASEGT. This CDR3 comprises 15 residues. The V gene lost 7 bases and the J gene lost 4 bases, with 16 bases spanning the gap.

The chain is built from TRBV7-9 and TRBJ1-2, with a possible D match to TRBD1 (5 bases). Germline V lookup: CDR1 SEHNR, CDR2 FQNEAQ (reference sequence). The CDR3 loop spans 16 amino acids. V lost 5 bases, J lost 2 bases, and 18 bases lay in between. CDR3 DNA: TGTGCCAGCAGCACTTATTCGGGGGGTGGGAACTATGGCTACACCTTC. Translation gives CASSTYSGGGNYGYTF.

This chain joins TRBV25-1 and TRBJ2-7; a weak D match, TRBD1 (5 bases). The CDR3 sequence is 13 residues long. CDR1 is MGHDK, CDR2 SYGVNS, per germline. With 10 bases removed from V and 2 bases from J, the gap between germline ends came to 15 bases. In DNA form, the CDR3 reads TGTGCCACAAGCGATCAGGGCCCCTACGAGCAGTACTTC. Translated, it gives CATSDQGPYEQYF.